The sequence of this T cell receptor (beta chain) was determined in a study of technical replicates of blood from several donors. The protocol was immunoSEQ multiplex PCR, while the TCRdb copy is restricted to in-frame clones and leaves out a portion. The profile shows 82,000 or so clones, just over 95% of them singletons. Only one count was recorded for this clone. The junction had 6 bases not matched to a gene; V was cut back by 6 bases and J by 3 bases. Germline loops: CDR1 MNHEY, CDR2 SVGAGI. This CDR3 is 15 amino acids long. The chain recombines TRBV6-5 with TRBJ1-4; 8 bases are a match to TRBD1. The sequence was collected from a human donor in good health. The sample taken for sequencing was T cells isolated from PBMCs. CDR3 DNA sequence: TGTGCCAGCAGGGTGGCAGGGGGCCCTAATGAAAAACTGTTTTTT. Translated: CASRVAGGPNEKLFF.